This T cell receptor (beta chain) was captured by sequencing in a study of OX40 agonist ivuxolimab in advanced cancers. Whole-study context: Those treated in dose escalation had hepatocellular carcinoma, melanoma, renal cell cancer or head and neck cancer. Males comprised about 84% of the group, whose mean age was approximately 60 years (range roughly 20 to 85). Notes on the study in general: CD4+ and CD8+ blood T cells expanded clonally by week 6 at 0.1 to 3.0 mg/kg.

As regards this clone: Its target is unknown. At one end the junction does not follow the germline gene, possibly because of a read error.

Repertoires were generated with immunoSEQ multiplex PCR, while TCRdb's copy carries only in-frame clones and drops some. The sample has about 38,000 clones; around 87% are singletons. The CDR3 loop spans 15 amino acids. Germline V lookup: CDR1 SGHRS, CDR2 YFSETQ. The clonotype originates from an adult with an advanced solid tumor such as melanoma, head and neck, liver or kidney cancer. J is TRBJ2-1 and V is TRBV5-1; 9 nucleotides match TRBD2. The sample in question was CD4+ or CD8+ T cells sorted from blood, obtained in a trial of the OX40 agonist ivuxolimab. CDR3 region: CASRPGTSSDNEQFF. In nucleotides, the CDR3 is TGCGCCAGCAGACCCGGGACTAGCTCCGACAATGAGCAGTTCTTC.